These 19 T cell receptor beta chains were sequenced from one sample in a study of blood T cell repertoires in COVID-19. Sequencing was performed with immunoSEQ multiplex PCR; in TCRdb, only in-frame clones are kept and a portion is missing. The profile covers hundreds of thousands of clones, with about 91% appearing a single time and around a tenth taken by the ten largest. The sequenced sample was PBMCs or T cells enriched from blood (not recorded which). These receptors all come from a woman in her thirties or forties who had recovered from COVID-19.

The rearrangement uses TRBV7-9 and TRBJ2-3, with 11 positions matching TRBD2. Germline CDR1 is SEHNR and CDR2 is FQNEAQ (reference sequence). The V gene end was trimmed by 5 bases and the J gene end by 2 bases; junction bases not matched to a gene: 6. The CDR3 extends over 16 amino acids. The CDR3 DNA is TGTGCCAGCAGCCCCGGACTAGCGGGTCCCACAGATACGCAGTATTTT. It codes for CASSPGLAGPTDTQYF. The full variable domain, in which reference TRBV7-9 and TRBJ2-3 provide the parts outside the CDR3, is DTGVSQNPRHKITKRGQNVTFRCDPISEHNRLYWYRQTLGQGPEFLTYFQNEAQLEKSRLLSDRFSAERPKGSFSTLEIQRTEQGDSAMYLCASSPGLAGPTDTQYFGPGTRLTVL.

CDR3 in amino acids: CASSKTGYQPQHF. Here the CDR3 DNA reads TGTGCCAGCAGTAAGACAGGGTACCAGCCCCAGCATTTT. The gene calls are TRBV6-5 and TRBJ1-5; 7 bases are shared with TRBD1. The CDR3 has 13 amino acids. Germline loops: CDR1 MNHEY, CDR2 SVGAGI. The V segment lost 5 bases and the J segment 7 bases; nucleotides outside the gene matches: 5.

V is TRBV4-3 and J is TRBJ2-5, with TRBD1 matching 8 bases. CDR3 length: 14 amino acids. J gave up 9 bases and V 4 bases, and 10 bases lay outside the gene matches. The germline CDR1 and CDR2 sequences are LGHNA and YSLEER. The CDR3 spells CASSRGGTGASQYF. Written as DNA, the CDR3 is TGCGCCAGCAGCCGCGGTGGGACAGGAGCTTCCCAGTACTTC.

This clone is a singleton in its sample. V usage is TRBV30 and J usage is TRBJ2-1; tentative D call: TRBD2 (6 bases). The ends were cut back, 3 bases at V and 0 bases at J, with 15 bases in the middle. This CDR3 contains 16 residues. Germline values: CDR1 GTSNPN, CDR2 SVGIG (reference sequence). CDR3 sequence (DNA): TGTGCCTGGAGCGGATCCCGGGACTCCTCCTACAATGAGCAGTTCTTC. Its translation is CAWSGSRDSSYNEQFF.

This clone was picked up one time. The chain uses TRBV12-3 or TRBV12-4 and TRBJ2-5; unclear D gene. The CDR3 runs to 13 residues. The ends were cut back, 6 bases at V and 6 bases at J, with 14 bases in the middle. This chain's CDR3 is CASSPFPPQTQYF. The CDR3 nucleotides read TGTGCCAGCAGCCCGTTTCCCCCCCAGACCCAGTACTTC.

The CDR3 region is CAISGGEGRDYGYTF. The CDR3 DNA follows: TGTGCCATCAGTGGCGGGGAGGGACGAGACTATGGCTACACCTTC. The chain has TRBV10-3 and TRBJ1-2, with D possibly matching TRBD1 (5 bases). The germline V gene has CDR1 ENHRY and CDR2 SYGVKD. The ends were cut back, 4 bases at V and 3 bases at J, with 15 bases in the middle. This CDR3 comprises 15 residues.

V is TRBV6-5 and J is TRBJ2-5; TRBD1 matches at 9 bases. Germline assignment: CDR1 MNHEY and CDR2 SVGAGI. Unmatched junction bases numbered 5, after V lost 5 bases and J lost 1 base. The CDR3 has 15 amino acids. In DNA form, the CDR3 reads TGTGCCAGCAGTAAGAGGGGACAGGGCCAAGAGACCCAGTACTTC. Protein product: CASSKRGQGQETQYF.

The gene calls are TRBV19 and TRBJ1-5; D is unresolved. The CDR3 consists of 14 residues. Germline CDR1 reads LNHDA; CDR2 reads SQIVND (reference sequence). The V gene lost 5 bases and the J gene lost 3 bases, with 11 bases spanning the gap. The CDR3 DNA sequence: TGTGCCAGTAGTGGTCCGACAAACAATCAGCCCCAGCATTTT. Translating gives CASSGPTNNQPQHF.

This chain connects TRBV7-3 to TRBJ2-2, with 8 bases fitting TRBD2. The CDR3 runs to 14 residues. With V trimmed by 8 bases and J by 5 bases, 7 bases remained unmatched. From germline, CDR1 is SGHTA and CDR2 FQGTGA. The CDR3 reads CASREGAGTGELFF. In DNA, the CDR3 is TGTGCCAGCCGGGAGGGAGCGGGAACCGGGGAGCTGTTTTTT.

The chain is built from TRBV11-2 and TRBJ2-3; D is undetermined. This CDR3 contains 12 residues. The V end was cut by 3 bases, the J end by 7 bases, with 8 bases between. Germline V lookup: CDR1 SGHAT, CDR2 FQNNGV. In DNA, the CDR3 is TGTGCCAGCAGCTTCGAAGCTTATACGCAGTATTTT. The encoded protein is CASSFEAYTQYF. The entire variable domain, with the rest obtained from reference TRBV11-2 and TRBJ2-3, is as follows: EAGVAQSPRYKIIEKRQSVAFWCNPISGHATLYWYQQILGQGPKLLIQFQNNGVVDDSQLPKDRFSAERLKGVDSTLKIQPAKLEDSAVYLCASSFEAYTQYFGPGTRLTVL.

The rearrangement links TRBV18 to TRBJ1-3; D not certain. This CDR3 contains 15 residues. Trimming removed 4 bases at V and 0 bases at J, with 10 bases between. Per germline, CDR1 KGHSH and CDR2 LQKENI. The CDR3 region is CASSLNPDSGNTIYF. CDR3 DNA: TGTGCCAGCTCACTAAACCCAGACTCTGGAAACACCATATATTTT.

The chain has TRBV20-1 and TRBJ1-4; 7 bases fit TRBD1. The CDR3 is made up of 12 amino acids. The germline V gene encodes CDR1 DFQATT and CDR2 SNEGSKA (reference sequence). J was trimmed by 11 bases and V by 3 bases; bases with no gene match: 6. CDR3 loop: CSASVQQGKLFF. CDR3 DNA: TGCAGTGCTAGTGTTCAACAGGGGAAACTGTTTTTT.

The chain joins TRBV6-5 to TRBJ2-7, with a tentative D call TRBD2 (6 bases). CDR3 length: 13 residues. Trimming cost V 8 bases and J 3 bases, with 14 bases left between them. CDR1 and CDR2 from the germline V gene are MNHEY and SVGAGI. Written as DNA, the CDR3 is TGTGCCAGCCAGTCCACGGGGGTCTACGAGCAGTACTTC. This sequence encodes CASQSTGVYEQYF.

The V and J genes are TRBV7-9 and TRBJ1-3; 8 nucleotides align to TRBD1. The CDR3 is 14 residues long. The V gene end was trimmed by 4 bases and the J gene end by 4 bases; junction bases not matched to a gene: 3. Germline V lookup: CDR1 SEHNR, CDR2 FQNEAQ (reference sequence). The CDR3 region has the DNA TGTGCCAGCAGCTCCCGGACAGGGGGAAACACCATATATTTT. Translating gives CASSSRTGGNTIYF.

The chain carries TRBV9 and TRBJ2-1; 11 bases line up with TRBD2. V shed 4 bases, J shed 6 bases, and the junction held 12 bases outside the gene matches. This CDR3 comprises 17 residues. Looked up from germline, CDR1 is SGDLS and CDR2 is YYNGEE. The CDR3 DNA reads TGTGCCAGCAGCTCCACGGGTAGCGGGAGGGTTAGCAATGAGCAGTTCTTC. Translation: CASSSTGSGRVSNEQFF.

The rearrangement links TRBV18 to TRBJ2-3; 14 bases line up with TRBD2. Germline V gene lookup returns CDR1 KGHSH and CDR2 LQKENI. The junction had 15 bases not matched to a gene; V was cut back by 5 bases and J by 2 bases. This CDR3 contains 20 residues. CDR3: CASSTSGTSGSRGATDTQYF. DNA for the CDR3: TGTGCCAGCTCAACGTCCGGGACTAGCGGGAGTAGGGGGGCCACAGATACGCAGTATTTT.

The rearrangement uses TRBV5-1 and TRBJ2-7; perhaps TRBD1 as D (6 bases). The V end was cut by 0 bases, the J end by 1 base, with 8 bases between. CDR3 length: 14 amino acids. Germline CDR1 is SGHRS and CDR2 is YFSETQ. The CDR3 coding sequence is TGCGCCAGCAGCTTGGGGGGGCCGTCCTACGAGCAGTACTTC. It specifies CASSLGGPSYEQYF.

The V gene is TRBV5-4, the J gene TRBJ2-5; weak D call: TRBD1 (6 bases). The CDR3 sequence is 17 residues long. Germline loops: CDR1 SGHNT, CDR2 YYREEE (reference sequence). The V end lost 0 bases, the J end lost 4 bases, and 19 bases lay between the germline ends. The CDR3: CASSLDNSGAQRETQYF. As DNA, the CDR3 is TGTGCCAGCAGCTTGGATAACTCAGGGGCCCAGCGAGAGACCCAGTACTTC.

This clone was recorded only once. The rearrangement uses TRBV6-5 and TRBJ1-4, with D uncertain. Trimming pared 0 bases from V and 6 bases from J, leaving 8 bases between. The CDR3 runs 14 residues. Germline assignment: CDR1 MNHEY and CDR2 SVGAGI. CDR3 residues: CASSYSLRHEKLFF. CDR3 nucleotide sequence: TGTGCCAGCAGTTACTCCCTACGTCATGAAAAACTGTTTTTT.